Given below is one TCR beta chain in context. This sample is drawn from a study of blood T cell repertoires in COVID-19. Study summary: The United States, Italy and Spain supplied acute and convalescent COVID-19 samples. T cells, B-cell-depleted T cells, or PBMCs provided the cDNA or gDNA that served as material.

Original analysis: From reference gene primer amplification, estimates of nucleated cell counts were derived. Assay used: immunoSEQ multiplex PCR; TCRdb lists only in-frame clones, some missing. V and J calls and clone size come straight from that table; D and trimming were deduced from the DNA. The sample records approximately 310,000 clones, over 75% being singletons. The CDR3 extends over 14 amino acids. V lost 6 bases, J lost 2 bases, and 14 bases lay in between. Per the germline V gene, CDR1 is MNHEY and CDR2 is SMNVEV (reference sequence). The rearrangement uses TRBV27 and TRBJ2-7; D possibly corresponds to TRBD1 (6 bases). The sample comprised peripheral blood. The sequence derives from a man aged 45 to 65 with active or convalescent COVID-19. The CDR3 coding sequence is TGTGCCAGCAGCCTTTCCGGGACACCCTACGAGCAGTACTTC. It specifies CASSLSGTPYEQYF.